The clone carrying this T cell receptor (beta chain) was seen once. Sequencing used immunoSEQ multiplex PCR; TCRdb keeps in-frame clones, though not all of them. The profile shows tens of thousands of clones, roughly 71% of them singletons. Germline V gives CDR1 DFQATT, CDR2 SNEGSKA (reference sequence). The length of the CDR3 is 11 residues. The rectum was sampled with one to two pinch biopsies at colonoscopy. These data originate in a study of pediatric ulcerative colitis. The receptor's source is a boy aged 5-17 years with severe ulcerative colitis. Sequencing input: gut tissue. The chain joins TRBV20-1 to TRBJ1-1; D not certain. This CDR3 is CSPRGNTEAFF. For the CDR3, the DNA is TGCAGCCCCCGGGGGAACACTGAAGCTTTCTTT.